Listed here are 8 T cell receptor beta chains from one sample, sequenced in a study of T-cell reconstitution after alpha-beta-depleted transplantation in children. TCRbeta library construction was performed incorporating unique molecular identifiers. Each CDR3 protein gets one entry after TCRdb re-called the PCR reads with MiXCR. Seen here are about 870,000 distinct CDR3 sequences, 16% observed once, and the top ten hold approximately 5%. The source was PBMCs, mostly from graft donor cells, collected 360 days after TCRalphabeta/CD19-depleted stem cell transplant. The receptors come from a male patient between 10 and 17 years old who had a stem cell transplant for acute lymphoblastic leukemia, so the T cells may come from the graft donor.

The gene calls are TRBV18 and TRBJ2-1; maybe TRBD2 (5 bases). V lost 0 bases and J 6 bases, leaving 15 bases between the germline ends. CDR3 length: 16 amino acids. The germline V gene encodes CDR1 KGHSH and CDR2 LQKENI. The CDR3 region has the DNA TGTGCCAGCTCACCACCGTCTTTTCGGGATGCCAATGAGCAGTTCTTC. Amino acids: CASSPPSFRDANEQFF.

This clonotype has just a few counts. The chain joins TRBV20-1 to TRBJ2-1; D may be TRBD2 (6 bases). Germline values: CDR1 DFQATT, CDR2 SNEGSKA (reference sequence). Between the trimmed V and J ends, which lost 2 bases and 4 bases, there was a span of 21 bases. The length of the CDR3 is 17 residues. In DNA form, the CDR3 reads TGCAGTGCTAGACGGGTTACAGGCGGGGTTTTATACAATGAGCAGTTCTTC. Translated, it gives CSARRVTGGVLYNEQFF.

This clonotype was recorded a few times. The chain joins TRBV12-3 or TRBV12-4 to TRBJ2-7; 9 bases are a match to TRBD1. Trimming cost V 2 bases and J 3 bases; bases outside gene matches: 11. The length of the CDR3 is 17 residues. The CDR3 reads CASSLPEPGQGYYEQYF. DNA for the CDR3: TGTGCCAGCAGTTTACCAGAGCCGGGACAGGGATACTACGAGCAGTACTTC.

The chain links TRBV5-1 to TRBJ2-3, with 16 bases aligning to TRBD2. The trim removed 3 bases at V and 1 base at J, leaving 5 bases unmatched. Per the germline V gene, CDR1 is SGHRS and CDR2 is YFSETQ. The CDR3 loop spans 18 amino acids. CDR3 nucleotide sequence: TGCGCCAGCAGCTCGGGACTAGCGGGAGGGCCGGGCACAGATACGCAGTATTTT. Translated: CASSSGLAGGPGTDTQYF.

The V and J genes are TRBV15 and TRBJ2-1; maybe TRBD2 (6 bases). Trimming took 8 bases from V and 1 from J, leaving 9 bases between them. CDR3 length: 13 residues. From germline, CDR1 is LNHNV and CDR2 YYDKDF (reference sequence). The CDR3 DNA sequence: TGTGCCACCTATAGCGGATCCTACAATGAGCAGTTCTTC. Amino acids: CATYSGSYNEQFF. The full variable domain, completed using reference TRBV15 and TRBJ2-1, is DAMVIQNPRYQVTQFGKPVTLSCSQTLNHNVMYWYQQKSSQAPKLLFHYYDKDFNNEADTPDNFQSRRPNTSFCFLDIRSPGLGDTAMYLCATYSGSYNEQFFGPGTRLTVL.

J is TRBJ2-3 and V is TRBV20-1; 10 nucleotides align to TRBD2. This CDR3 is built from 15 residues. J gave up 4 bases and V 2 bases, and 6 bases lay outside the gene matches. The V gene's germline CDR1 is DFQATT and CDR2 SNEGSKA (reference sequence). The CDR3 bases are TGCAGTGCTAGAAGGGCTAGCGGGGGCCCAGATACGCAGTATTTT. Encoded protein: CSARRASGGPDTQYF.

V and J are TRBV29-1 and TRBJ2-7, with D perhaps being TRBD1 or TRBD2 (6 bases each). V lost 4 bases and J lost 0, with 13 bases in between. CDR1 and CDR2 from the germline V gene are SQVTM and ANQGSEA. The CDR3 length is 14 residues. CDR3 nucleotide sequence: TGCAGCGTTGTACGTGGGGGGCCCTCCTACGAGCAGTACTTC. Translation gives CSVVRGGPSYEQYF.

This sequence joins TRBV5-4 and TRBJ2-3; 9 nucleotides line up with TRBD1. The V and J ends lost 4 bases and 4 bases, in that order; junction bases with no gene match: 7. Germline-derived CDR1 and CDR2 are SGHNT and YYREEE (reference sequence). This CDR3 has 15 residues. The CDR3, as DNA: TGTGCCAGCAGCGGCGGGACAGGGATCCCAGATACGCAGTATTTT. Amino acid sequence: CASSGGTGIPDTQYF. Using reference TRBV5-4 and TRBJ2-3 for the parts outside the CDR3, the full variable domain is ETGVTQSPTHLIKTRGQQVTLRCSSQSGHNTVSWYQQALGQGPQFIFQYYREEENGRGNFPPRFSGLQFPNYSSELNVNALELDDSALYLCASSGGTGIPDTQYFGPGTRLTVL.